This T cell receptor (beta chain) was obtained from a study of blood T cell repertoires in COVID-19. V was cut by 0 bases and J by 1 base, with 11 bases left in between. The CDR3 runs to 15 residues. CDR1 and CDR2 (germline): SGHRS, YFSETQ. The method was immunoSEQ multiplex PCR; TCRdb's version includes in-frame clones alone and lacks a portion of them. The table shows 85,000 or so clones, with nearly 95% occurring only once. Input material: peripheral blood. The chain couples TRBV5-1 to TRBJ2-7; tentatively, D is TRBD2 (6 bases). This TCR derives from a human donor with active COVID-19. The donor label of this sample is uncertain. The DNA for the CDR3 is TGCGCCAGCAGCTTGGGCGGTGGGGGGTCCTACGAGCAGTACTTC. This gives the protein CASSLGGGGSYEQYF.